This T cell receptor (beta chain) emerged from a study of response to subunit inactivated influenza vaccine. TCRdb re-derived calls from the RT-PCR reads in MiXCR, one entry per CDR3 protein. The sample records under 550,000 distinct CDR3 sequences, about 7.6% being singletons. This clonotype was seen a few times. The antigen remains undetermined. This CDR3 has 14 amino acids. V was trimmed by 4 bases and J by 3 bases, leaving 15 bases between them. Germline V gene lookup returns CDR1 GTSNPN and CDR2 SVGIG (reference sequence). Overall study findings and caveats: With each seasonal influenza vaccination, the authors suggested, few new T cells are recruited.

Source: PBMCs from blood, taken roughly 24 months after vaccination. The chain combines TRBV30 with TRBJ1-1, with D perhaps matching TRBD1 (5 bases). The receptor was derived from a man in his fifties or sixties who received an inactivated influenza vaccine. The CDR3 loop reads CAWTPGWTYTEAFF. The CDR3 DNA follows: TGTGCCTGGACCCCAGGGTGGACCTACACTGAAGCTTTCTTT.